This T cell receptor (beta chain) was obtained from a study of blood T cell repertoires in COVID-19. Overall study: From T cells, B-cell-depleted T cells, or PBMCs came the material, which was cDNA or gDNA.

Sequenced by immunoSEQ multiplex PCR; TCRdb stores in-frame clones only, minus some. Among roughly 74,000 clones listed, roughly 90% were seen once. Looked up from germline, CDR1 is SEHNR and CDR2 is FQNEAQ (reference sequence). Trimming left V 5 bases short and J 0 bases short, with 14 bases between. The CDR3 is 16 amino acids. Sequencing was carried out using peripheral blood. This TCR was sampled from a man in his sixties or seventies with active or convalescent COVID-19. The V and J genes are TRBV7-9 and TRBJ2-1, with D possibly matching TRBD2 (6 bases). CDR3 sequence reads: CASSPRRGSSYNEQFF. Written as DNA, the CDR3 is TGTGCCAGCAGCCCTAGGCGGGGAAGCTCCTACAATGAGCAGTTCTTC.